Described below is a single TCR beta chain sequence and its context. This specimen comes from a study of shared clonotypes between healthy human individuals. Measured with immunoSEQ multiplex PCR; TCRdb has only the in-frame clones, and not every one. The sample shows about 1 million clones, approximately 80% of them seen only once. The V gene lost 2 bases and the J gene lost 5 bases, with 13 bases spanning the gap. Germline V gene sequence: CDR1 KGHSH, CDR2 LQKENI. CDR3 size: 14 residues. V is TRBV18 and J is TRBJ2-7; a weak D match, TRBD1 (6 bases). Specimen: memory CD4+ T cells from PBMCs. As to subset: CD45RA-negative fraction. This TCR was sampled from a man aged 18-30 years in good health. Some clones in this sample may be carry-over from other donors' samples. CDR3 bases: TGTGCCAGCTCACCAGGACAGAGCTCGGACGAGCAGTACTTC. Its translation: CASSPGQSSDEQYF.